These T cell receptor beta chains were read from a single sample in a study of CD8+ T cells in alopecia areata. This table comes from immunoSEQ multiplex PCR, and its TCRdb copy is limited to in-frame clones, with some not included. The table lists 150,000 to 200,000 clones, around 50% of them singletons. The specimen comprised CD8+ T cells sorted from blood, sampled at week 24, from a patient treated with tofacitinib. The receptors were sampled from a human donor with alopecia areata. CDR3s include the opening cysteine and the closing phenylalanine or tryptophan. D genes are given only for firm matches. The listing skips clone size in some rows; elsewhere it reads once, few, many or a size class.

>TRBV30|TRBJ2-7|-|-
CAWSGAKYEQYF
TGTGCCTGGAGTGGGGCCAAATACGAGCAGTACTTC
>TRBV7-9|TRBJ2-5|-|TRBD2
CASSRMTSGSQETQYF
TGTGCCAGCAGCCGAATGACTAGCGGGAGTCAAGAGACCCAGTACTTC
>TRBV30|TRBJ1-2|-|-
CAWRMVVSPRRGYTF
TGTGCCTGGAGGATGGTGGTTTCACCCCGACGGGGCTACACCTTC
>TRBV6-6|TRBJ2-7|-|-
CASSVQRWTYEQYF
TGTGCCAGCAGTGTACAGAGATGGACCTACGAGCAGTACTTC
>TRBV6-6|TRBJ2-7|few|TRBD2
CASSYSPGGPYEQYF
TGTGCCAGCAGTTACTCACCGGGGGGGCCTTACGAGCAGTACTTC
>TRBV4-1|TRBJ1-5|-|TRBD1
CASSQAGGGQPQHF
TGCGCCAGCAGCCAAGCAGGGGGCGGGCAGCCCCAGCATTTT
>TRBV13|TRBJ1-5|-|TRBD1
CASSSGQGPSQPQHF
TGTGCCAGCAGCTCGGGACAGGGTCCTTCTCAGCCCCAGCATTTT
>TRBV27|TRBJ2-2|-|TRBD1
CASSHTGARELFF
TGTGCCAGCAGCCATACAGGGGCCCGGGAGCTGTTTTTT
>TRBV2|TRBJ2-1|-|TRBD2
CASRGTSGGRNEQFF
TGTGCCAGCCGTGGGACTAGCGGGGGGAGGAATGAGCAGTTCTTC
>TRBV5-1|TRBJ2-7|-|-
CASSQFRSPEQYF
TGCGCCAGCAGCCAGTTCAGGAGCCCCGAGCAGTACTTC
>TRBV29-1|TRBJ2-2|few|-
CSVPGLYTGELFF
TGCAGCGTGCCGGGACTCTACACCGGGGAGCTGTTTTTT